These T cell receptor beta chains were read from a single sample in a study of blood T cells in healthy people across ages. TCRdb re-analysed the 5' RACE reads in MiXCR, keeping a single row per CDR3 protein. The sample carries around 800,000 distinct CDR3 sequences, more than 40% recorded once. The sequencing sample was made of blood. The receptors were sampled from a man aged 55 to 70 in good health. Each CDR3 is given with its conserved first and last residue. D genes are given only for firm matches. Expanded clones get a size class; other rows say once, few or many, or leave the size out.

J gene: TRBJ1-4
clone size: NA
CDR3 length: 20
V gene: TRBV3-1
D gene: TRBD1
CDR3 protein: CASSQDRGQGTLRANEKLFF
CDR3 DNA: TGTGCCAGCAGCCAAGATCGTGGACAGGGAACACTTAGGGCTAATGAAAAACTGTTTTTT

J gene: TRBJ2-7
clone size: many
CDR3 length: 15
V gene: TRBV5-5
D gene: NA
CDR3 protein: CASSLEGQGSYEQYF
CDR3 DNA: TGTGCCAGCAGCTTGGAGGGTCAAGGCTCCTACGAGCAGTACTTC

J gene: TRBJ2-1
clone size: few
CDR3 length: 12
V gene: TRBV27
D gene: TRBD1
CDR3 protein: CASSSYRGHMFF
CDR3 DNA: TGTGCCAGCAGTTCTTACAGGGGCCACATGTTCTTC

J gene: TRBJ2-7
clone size: NA
CDR3 length: 13
V gene: TRBV30
D gene: NA
CDR3 protein: CAWSVDSGYEQYF
CDR3 DNA: TGTGCCTGGAGCGTAGACAGTGGCTACGAGCAGTACTTC

J gene: TRBJ1-2
clone size: NA
CDR3 length: 15
V gene: TRBV6-5
D gene: TRBD1
CDR3 protein: CASSYTGTGHYGYTF
CDR3 DNA: TGTGCCAGCAGTTACACAGGGACAGGGCACTATGGCTACACCTTC

J gene: TRBJ1-5
clone size: NA
CDR3 length: 14
V gene: TRBV12-3/TRBV12-4
D gene: NA
CDR3 protein: CASTDNYSNQPQHF
CDR3 DNA: TGTGCCAGCACCGACAACTATAGCAATCAGCCCCAGCATTTT

J gene: TRBJ2-4
clone size: NA
CDR3 length: 15
V gene: TRBV12-5
D gene: NA
CDR3 protein: CASGLSGATGNIQYF
CDR3 DNA: TGTGCTAGTGGTTTGAGTGGGGCCACAGGAAACATTCAGTACTTC

J gene: TRBJ2-5
clone size: few
CDR3 length: 13
V gene: TRBV5-1
D gene: NA
CDR3 protein: CASSPLTGGAQYF
CDR3 DNA: TGCGCCAGCAGCCCCTTGACAGGCGGGGCCCAGTACTTC

J gene: TRBJ1-5
clone size: NA
CDR3 length: 14
V gene: TRBV18
D gene: NA
CDR3 protein: CASSPDSGNQPQHF
CDR3 DNA: TGTGCCAGCTCACCGGACAGTGGAAATCAGCCCCAGCATTTT

J gene: TRBJ2-3
clone size: NA
CDR3 length: 14
V gene: TRBV10-3
D gene: TRBD1
CDR3 protein: CAISSRQGSDTQYF
CDR3 DNA: TGTGCCATCAGTTCGAGACAGGGGTCAGATACGCAGTATTTT

J gene: TRBJ2-2
clone size: few
CDR3 length: 15
V gene: TRBV5-4
D gene: NA
CDR3 protein: CASSPGPGSTGELFF
CDR3 DNA: TGTGCCAGCAGCCCTGGGCCGGGGTCAACCGGGGAGCTGTTTTTT

J gene: TRBJ1-2
clone size: NA
CDR3 length: 13
V gene: TRBV10-2
D gene: NA
CDR3 protein: CASSPEFGYGYTF
CDR3 DNA: TGCGCCAGCAGTCCCGAGTTTGGCTATGGCTACACCTTC

J gene: TRBJ1-2
clone size: few
CDR3 length: 13
V gene: TRBV30
D gene: NA
CDR3 protein: CAWSGRDGKSYTF
CDR3 DNA: TGTGCCTGGAGCGGACGGGACGGGAAATCCTACACCTTC

J gene: TRBJ2-7
clone size: NA
CDR3 length: 15
V gene: TRBV7-9
D gene: NA
CDR3 protein: CASSLSSLGGNEQYF
CDR3 DNA: TGTGCCAGCAGCCTCTCGTCTCTGGGCGGCAACGAGCAGTACTTC

J gene: TRBJ2-7
clone size: NA
CDR3 length: 15
V gene: TRBV18
D gene: TRBD1
CDR3 protein: CASSGDSQAFYEQYF
CDR3 DNA: TGTGCCAGCTCCGGGGACAGCCAGGCATTCTACGAGCAGTACTTC

J gene: TRBJ2-7
clone size: NA
CDR3 length: 13
V gene: TRBV3-1
D gene: TRBD2
CDR3 protein: CASQTSGSYEQYF
CDR3 DNA: TGTGCCAGCCAGACTAGCGGTTCCTACGAGCAGTACTTC

J gene: TRBJ2-5
clone size: many
CDR3 length: 13
V gene: TRBV7-2
D gene: NA
CDR3 protein: CASSLAAEETQYF
CDR3 DNA: TGTGCCAGCAGCTTAGCCGCCGAAGAGACCCAGTACTTC